The 18 T cell receptor beta chains given below trace back to one sample, sequenced in a study of Ad26.COV2.S vaccination and SARS-CoV-2 variants. Repertoires were generated with immunoSEQ multiplex PCR, while TCRdb's copy carries only in-frame clones and drops some. Of some 420,000 clones in the sample, around 89% were seen once. Sample treatment: about 20 received Ad26.COV2.S at low or high dose, single or two shots; a few received placebo; per-sample allocation not given. Samples came from day 63 after the first vaccine or placebo injection. The sequencing here drew on peripheral blood, taken in a trial of Ad26.COV2.S vaccine versus placebo. These receptors all come from a person between 18 and 65 years old who received the Ad26.COV2.S COVID-19 vaccine or a placebo.

The J gene is TRBJ2-1, the V gene TRBV27, with D unclear. The CDR3 loop spans 15 amino acids. V was clipped by 0 bases and J by 0 bases, with 6 bases between them. Germline V lookup: CDR1 MNHEY, CDR2 SMNVEV (reference sequence). This chain's CDR3 is CASSLSASSYNEQFF. The CDR3 DNA reads TGTGCCAGCAGTTTATCGGCCAGCTCCTACAATGAGCAGTTCTTC.

The rearrangement uses TRBV5-1 and TRBJ2-3, with 14 bases lining up with TRBD2. Germline V gene data show CDR1 as SGHRS and CDR2 as YFSETQ. Losses at the gene ends were 4 bases for V and 3 bases for J; bases not matched to a gene: 4. The CDR3 runs to 16 residues. CDR3 DNA: TGCGCCAGCAGCATGACTAGCGGGGGGGAGACAGATACGCAGTATTTT. Amino acids: CASSMTSGGETDTQYF.

This chain links TRBV11-2 with TRBJ2-3; 7 bases align to TRBD1. This CDR3 has 16 amino acids. Looked up from germline, CDR1 is SGHAT and CDR2 is FQNNGV. Losses at the gene ends were 1 base for V and 3 bases for J; bases not matched to a gene: 7. CDR3 amino acids: CASSLGVRGTTDTQYF. The DNA of the CDR3 is TGTGCCAGCAGCTTAGGAGTCAGGGGGACGACAGATACGCAGTATTTT.

The rearrangement joins TRBV7-2 to TRBJ1-2; D unresolved. V lost 1 base and J lost 5, with 11 bases in between. Germline CDR1 and CDR2: SGHTA and FQGNSA. The CDR3 runs to 14 residues. Written as DNA, the CDR3 is TGTGCCAGCAGCTTAGATAACAGATCTTATGGCTACACCTTC. As protein: CASSLDNRSYGYTF.

Worth noting for this clone: This CDR3 is also generated by other DNA sequences in the sample. The CDR3 protein is CASSFSSGSTDTQYF. CDR3 in DNA: TGTGCCAGCAGTTTTTCGTCGGGATCCACAGATACGCAGTATTTT. The V gene is TRBV27, the J gene TRBJ2-3; D is possibly TRBD2 (5 bases). V lost 3 bases to trimming and J lost 2 bases, with 12 bases between them. Per the germline V gene, CDR1 is MNHEY and CDR2 is SMNVEV (reference sequence). This CDR3 region has 15 residues.

The chain joins TRBV11-3 to TRBJ2-3; 11 bases align to TRBD1. This CDR3 is built from 15 residues. Per germline, CDR1 SGHNT and CDR2 YENEEA. The V segment lost 5 bases and the J segment 3 bases; nucleotides outside the gene matches: 4. The CDR3 loop reads CASSPGQGVTDTQYF. The CDR3 nucleotides read TGTGCCAGCAGCCCGGGACAGGGGGTTACAGATACGCAGTATTTT.

This rearrangement joins TRBV28 to TRBJ2-1, with 14 bases lining up with TRBD2. Germline CDR1 and CDR2: MDHEN and SYDVKM. This CDR3 has 17 residues. With 2 bases clipped from V and 8 bases from J, the junction kept 8 bases outside the gene matches. The DNA for the CDR3 is TGTGCCAGCAGTTTAGGGGGACTAGCGGGGGTTGGCTATGAGCAGTTCTTC. The encoded protein is CASSLGGLAGVGYEQFF. Combining the CDR3 with reference TRBV28 and TRBJ2-1 gives the whole variable domain DVKVTQSSRYLVKRTGEKVFLECVQDMDHENMFWYRQDPGLGLRLIYFSYDVKMKEKGDIPEGYSVSREKKERFSLILESASTNQTSMYLCASSLGGLAGVGYEQFFGPGTRLTVL.

This sequence joins TRBV7-8 and TRBJ2-7; 7 positions agree with TRBD1. CDR3 length: 14 residues. The V and J ends lost 5 bases and 1 base, in that order; junction bases with no gene match: 5. The V gene's germline CDR1 is SGHVS and CDR2 FQNEAQ. Here the CDR3 reads CASSLSTGSYEQYF. In DNA form, the CDR3 reads TGTGCCAGCAGCCTCTCGACAGGGTCCTACGAGCAGTACTTC.

This clone was counted a single time. This sequence joins TRBV28 and TRBJ1-1; no reliable D call. Trimming cost V 1 base and J 2 bases, with 11 bases left between them. The CDR3 has 15 residues. The germline V gene encodes CDR1 MDHEN and CDR2 SYDVKM. CDR3: CASSLLVSVNTEAFF. The CDR3 region has the DNA TGTGCCAGCAGTTTATTGGTGTCGGTAAACACTGAAGCTTTCTTT.

The chain links TRBV6-5 to TRBJ1-2; no clear D gene. This CDR3 is built from 14 residues. In germline, CDR1 is MNHEY, CDR2 SVGAGI. The V end was cut by 4 bases, the J end by 0 bases, with 9 bases between. The CDR3 DNA sequence: TGTGCCAGCAGTTCAGGCAGTCCTAACTATGGCTACACCTTC. Translated: CASSSGSPNYGYTF.

The rearrangement links TRBV7-2 to TRBJ2-7, with 10 positions matching TRBD1. Germline V gene sequence: CDR1 SGHTA, CDR2 FQGNSA. CDR3 length equals 16 residues. Trimming took 5 bases from V and 2 from J; bases not matched to a gene: 9. The CDR3 reads CASSVGPGQGTYEQYF. The CDR3 bases are TGTGCCAGCAGCGTAGGGCCGGGACAGGGGACCTACGAGCAGTACTTC.

The V call is TRBV12-3 or TRBV12-4, the J call TRBJ2-7, with D possibly matching TRBD2 (7 bases). V lost 3 bases and J 6 bases, leaving 12 bases between the germline ends. This CDR3 spans 13 amino acids. Here the CDR3 reads CASSFNGGREQYF. The CDR3 nucleotides read TGTGCCAGCAGTTTTAACGGGGGGCGCGAGCAGTACTTC.

V and J are TRBV19 and TRBJ2-5; D unclear. Trimming left V 1 base short and J 2 bases short, with 11 bases between. This CDR3 has 15 amino acids. Per the germline V gene, CDR1 is LNHDA and CDR2 is SQIVND (reference sequence). DNA of the CDR3: TGTGCCAGTAGTATAGTAGCAGACGGGCAAGAGACCCAGTACTTC. It yields the protein CASSIVADGQETQYF.

This chain connects TRBV6-2 or TRBV6-3 to TRBJ1-2; weak D call: TRBD1 (5 bases). CDR1 and CDR2 (germline): MNHEY, SVGEGT. This CDR3 is 13 amino acids long. The V end was cut by 4 bases, the J end by 0 bases, with 6 bases between. CDR3 sequence reads: CASSSTANYGYTF. CDR3 DNA: TGTGCCAGCAGTTCGACAGCTAACTATGGCTACACCTTC.

On this clone itself: The sample holds other DNA sequences that translate to the same CDR3. The J gene is TRBJ2-7, the V gene TRBV7-2; TRBD2 aligns across 7 bases. CDR3 length equals 15 residues. The trim removed 0 bases at V and 0 bases at J, leaving 2 bases unmatched. CDR1 is SGHTA and CDR2 is FQGNSA in the germline V gene. The CDR3 reads CASSLAGGSSYEQYF. The CDR3 bases are TGTGCCAGCAGCTTAGCGGGGGGGAGCTCCTACGAGCAGTACTTC.

This clone was seen a single time. This chain connects TRBV4-2 to TRBJ2-1; unclear D gene. Germline V gene sequence: CDR1 LGHNA, CDR2 YNFKEQ. V gave up 1 base and J gave up 5 bases, with 9 bases separating them. The CDR3 is made up of 14 amino acids. CDR3 residues: CASSQGAANNEQFF. CDR3 in DNA: TGTGCCAGCAGCCAAGGGGCCGCCAACAATGAGCAGTTCTTC.

In its sample, this clone was seen a few times. The chain joins TRBV23-1 to TRBJ1-5; D is uncertain. TRBV23-1 is an ORF for which the function is uncertain. Trimming stripped 1 base from V and 2 bases from J, with 12 bases between. The CDR3 totals 16 residues. The CDR3: CASSQFGWGGNQPQHF. In DNA, the CDR3 is TGCGCCAGCAGTCAATTCGGATGGGGTGGCAATCAGCCCCAGCATTTT.

This clone was detected a few times. V gene TRBV7-9 combines with J gene TRBJ1-6, with no clear D. CDR1 SEHNR and CDR2 FQNEAQ come from the germline V gene (reference sequence). Deletions cut 5 bases from V and 4 bases from J, with 9 bases between. The CDR3 consists of 14 residues. CDR3 coding DNA: TGTGCCAGCAGCCCGGGATTTTATAATTCACCCCTCCACTTT. It translates to CASSPGFYNSPLHF.